This TCR beta chain was observed in a study of early T cells in non-severe SARS-CoV-2 infection (dated by TCRdb to the early 2020s). For the study in its entirety: Because TCR sequencing was done on bulk RNA from unsorted whole blood, the alpha and beta chains could not be paired.

Here is what the overall study found, with its caveats: Matching against VDJdb was skewed toward anti-spike CD8 responses, likely underestimated virus-specific expansions, and missed private and CD4 specificities.

Library preparation used 5' RACE. The reads were generated on a NextSeq 500. The TCR library protocol attached unique molecular identifiers to individual cDNA molecules to correct for sequencing error and PCR bias. TCR alpha and beta chains were both sequenced, and the abundances of alpha and beta sequences in each sample were closely correlated with each other. As for how the authors treated the data: Decombinator V4 was used to annotate the V gene, J gene and CDR3 of the TCR sequences. Expanded TCRs were defined as changing significantly between any two time points under a Poisson model with p below 0.0001. TCR abundances were normalised to the total number of TCRs sequenced in each sample and reported as counts per million. MAIT TCRs were defined by TRAV1-2 paired with TRAJ12, TRAJ20 or TRAJ33, and iNKT TCRs by TRAV10 paired with TRAJ18. VDJdb, accessed 1 November 2021, was searched for CMV, EBV and SARS-CoV-2 annotated TCRs, with TCRs annotated for multiple antigens excluded. The public reads were reanalyzed by TCRdb: fastp trimming at Q25, MiXCR alignment, in-frame beta chains only. Each record represents a unique CDR3 protein, reported with the most common genes and DNA among its rows. TCRdb's processing, not the study's, gives the V and J calls here. Present in this sample are about 71,000 distinct CDR3 sequences, around 15% of which were seen just once. The top ten hold more than 12% of the sample.

On this clonotype: What antigen it recognizes has not been identified. No much larger clonotype is one base removed from it; base qualities were not supplied.

CDR1 and CDR2 were assigned from the germline V gene as SGHVS and FNYEAQ. V sheds 2 bases and J sheds 6 bases, leaving 7 bases between their ends. The CDR3 covers 13 residues, taking in both the cysteine and the phenylalanine. The entry retains the CDR3 DNA only, 39 bases that are in frame from base 1. A case-control design nested within a healthcare worker cohort in London, UK, was used, with weekly nasopharyngeal swab PCR tests and blood sampling performed. Between 23 and 31 March 2020, the week of the UK lockdown, healthcare workers were enrolled and then followed up weekly for as long as 16 weeks.

This receptor chain uses TRBV7-6 and TRBJ2-2; the D gene identity is not certain. Sequenced sample: whole blood. The clonotype originates from an adult who was a healthcare worker with PCR-confirmed SARS-CoV-2 infection or an uninfected control (not recorded which). Read as DNA, the sequence is TGTGCCAGCAGCTTAACAATGTCCGGGGAGCTGTTTTTT. Its translation is CASSLTMSGELFF.